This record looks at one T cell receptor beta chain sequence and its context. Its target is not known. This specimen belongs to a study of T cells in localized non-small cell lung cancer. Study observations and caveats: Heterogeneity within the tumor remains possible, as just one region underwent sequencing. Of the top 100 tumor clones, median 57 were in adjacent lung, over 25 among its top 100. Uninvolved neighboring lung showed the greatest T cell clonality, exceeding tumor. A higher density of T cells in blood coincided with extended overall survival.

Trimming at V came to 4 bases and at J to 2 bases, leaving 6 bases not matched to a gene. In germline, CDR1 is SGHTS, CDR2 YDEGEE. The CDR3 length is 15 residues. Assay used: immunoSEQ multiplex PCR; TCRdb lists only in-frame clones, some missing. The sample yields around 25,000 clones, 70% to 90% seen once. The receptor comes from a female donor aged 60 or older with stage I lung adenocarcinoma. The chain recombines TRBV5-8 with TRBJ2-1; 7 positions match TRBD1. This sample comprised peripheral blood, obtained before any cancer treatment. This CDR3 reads CASSPGQRTYNEQFF. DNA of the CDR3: TGTGCCAGCAGCCCGGGACAGAGGACCTACAATGAGCAGTTCTTC. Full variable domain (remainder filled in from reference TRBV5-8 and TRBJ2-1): EAGVTQSPTHLIKTRGQQATLRCSPISGHTSVYWYQQALGLGLQFLLWYDEGEERNRGNFPPRFSGRQFPNYSSELNVNALELEDSALYLCASSPGQRTYNEQFFGPGTRLTVL.